The 18 T cell receptor beta chains listed next were all sequenced from one sample in a study of T cell responses to AZD1222 COVID-19 vaccine. TCRdb's copy holds only in-frame clones and misses some; the assay was immunoSEQ multiplex PCR. Of some 200,000 clones in the sample, roughly 88% were seen once. This material consisted of peripheral blood, taken on day 0 of AZD1222 vaccination. These receptors were obtained from an adult in good health.

The chain uses TRBV12-3 or TRBV12-4 and TRBJ1-2; D may be TRBD1 (6 bases). The CDR3 contains 12 residues. V was cut by 1 base and J by 6 bases, with 6 bases left in between. The CDR3 is CASSLDRDGYTF. The CDR3 DNA follows: TGTGCCAGCAGTTTAGACAGGGATGGCTACACCTTC.

The chain links TRBV2 to TRBJ2-5, with D unclear. V lost 6 bases to trimming and J lost 1 base, with 15 bases between them. The CDR3 has 15 amino acids. Germline CDR1 SNHLY, CDR2 FYNNEI. The CDR3 region has the DNA TGTGCCAGCAGCGCCCAACAGAAATTCCAAGAGACCCAGTACTTC. Amino acid sequence: CASSAQQKFQETQYF.

Here the CDR3 reads CASQGGEFTLHF. The CDR3 bases are TGTGCCAGCCAGGGGGGGGAGTTCACCCTCCACTTT. The V gene is TRBV28, the J gene TRBJ1-6, with TRBD1 matching 7 bases. V was pared by 8 bases and J by 14 bases, with 9 bases of the junction left unmatched. This CDR3 comprises 12 residues. The germline V gene encodes CDR1 MDHEN and CDR2 SYDVKM.

This chain connects TRBV14 to TRBJ2-1; 7 positions agree with TRBD2. The CDR3 is 15 residues long. Trimming took 1 base from V and 7 from J; bases not matched to a gene: 7. The germline V gene has CDR1 SGHDN and CDR2 FVKESK. CDR3 sequence (DNA): TGTGCCAGCAGCCAAGGCCCGGGACTACGGAATGAGCAGTTCTTC. It codes for CASSQGPGLRNEQFF.

CDR3 sequence: CASSRTSGTYEQYF. Written as DNA, the CDR3 is TGTGCCAGCAGTCGGACTAGCGGAACCTACGAGCAGTACTTC. The chain links TRBV27 to TRBJ2-7, with 10 bases aligning to TRBD2. The CDR3 contains 14 residues. Germline V CDR1 and CDR2: MNHEY, SMNVEV (reference sequence). V shed 5 bases, J shed 2 bases, and the junction held 3 bases outside the gene matches.

The rearrangement joins TRBV18 to TRBJ1-1; 8 bases align to TRBD1. This CDR3 is 19 amino acids long. The junction had 16 bases not matched to a gene; V was cut back by 0 bases and J by 4 bases. CDR1 is KGHSH, CDR2 LQKENI, per germline. The DNA for the CDR3 is TGTGCCAGCTCACCACCGGTCGGTGCAGGGGGCGGTGGTGGCACTGAAGCTTTCTTT. It translates to CASSPPVGAGGGGGTEAFF. The full variable domain, completed using reference TRBV18 and TRBJ1-1, is NAGVMQNPRHLVRRRGQEARLRCSPMKGHSHVYWYRQLPEEGLKFMVYLQKENIIDESGMPKERFSAEFPKEGPSILRIQQVVRGDSAAYFCASSPPVGAGGGGGTEAFFGQGTRLTVV.

V and J are TRBV6-1 and TRBJ1-5; D possibly corresponds to TRBD1 (5 bases). Germline CDR1 and CDR2: MNHNS and SASEGT. Trimming cost V 0 bases and J 2 bases, with 11 bases left between them. The CDR3 runs to 16 residues. The CDR3 nucleotides are TGTGCCAGCAGTGAAGCGCTTCAAGGGGGCAATCAGCCCCAGCATTTT. Translated, it gives CASSEALQGGNQPQHF.

This clone was found once. This chain connects TRBV24-1 to TRBJ1-5, with D maybe TRBD1 (6 bases). Per germline, CDR1 KGHDR and CDR2 SFDVKD. V dropped 4 bases and J dropped 5 bases, with 11 bases sitting between them. The length of the CDR3 is 14 residues. The CDR3 DNA reads TGTGCCACCAGTGAACAGGGTTTACATCAGCCCCAGCATTTT. Translated, it gives CATSEQGLHQPQHF.

The V and J genes are TRBV2 and TRBJ1-5; TRBD1 is a possible D gene (5 bases). The CDR3 extends over 13 amino acids. Germline CDR1 reads SNHLY; CDR2 reads FYNNEI. V dropped 6 bases and J dropped 3 bases, with 9 bases sitting between them. The CDR3 sequence: CASRGLINQPQHF. CDR3 bases: TGTGCCAGCAGGGGACTGATCAATCAGCCCCAGCATTTT. The whole variable domain, remainder taken from reference TRBV2 and TRBJ1-5, is EPEVTQTPSHQVTQMGQEVILRCVPISNHLYFYWYRQILGQKVEFLVSFYNNEISEKSEIFDDQFSVERPDGSNFTLKIRSTKLEDSAMYFCASRGLINQPQHFGDGTRLSIL.

This clone showed up just once. In nucleotides, the CDR3 is TGTGCCAGCAGCAGCCGGGGGCGGCTCACTCTGGATGAGCAGTTCTTC. It is translated as CASSSRGRLTLDEQFF. The chain employs TRBV11-2 and TRBJ2-1; D possibly uses TRBD1 or TRBD2 (6 bases each). V lost 5 bases, J lost 8 bases, and 22 bases lay in between. The germline V gene encodes CDR1 SGHAT and CDR2 FQNNGV. The CDR3 length is 16 residues.

This sequence joins TRBV7-9 and TRBJ1-2; TRBD1 might be the D (6 bases). V lost 4 bases and J 5 bases, leaving 8 bases between the germline ends. Germline V lookup: CDR1 SEHNR, CDR2 FQNEAQ (reference sequence). There are 12 residues in the CDR3. The CDR3 spells CASSSDRYGYTF. The DNA of the CDR3 is TGTGCCAGCAGCTCGGACAGATATGGCTACACCTTC.

The chain joins TRBV2 to TRBJ2-1; D is possibly TRBD1 or TRBD2 (5 bases each). CDR1 is SNHLY, CDR2 FYNNEI, per germline. This CDR3 is 18 amino acids long. The V end lost 2 bases, the J end lost 5 bases, and 22 bases lay between the germline ends. CDR3 region: CASSELSTGTESDNEQFF. The DNA of the CDR3 is TGTGCCAGCAGTGAACTCTCCACCGGGACGGAATCCGACAATGAGCAGTTCTTC.

Comment on this clone: The sample holds other DNA sequences that translate to the same CDR3. The DNA for the CDR3 is TGTGCCAGCAGTTACTCTCGGGGTTACGAGCAGTACTTC. Its translation: CASSYSRGYEQYF. The chain carries TRBV6-5 and TRBJ2-7, with D perhaps matching TRBD2 (5 bases). Looked up from germline, CDR1 is MNHEY and CDR2 is SVGAGI. The germline V and J ends were trimmed by 0 bases and 4 bases, with 7 bases remaining between them. The CDR3 is 13 residues long.

The rearrangement joins TRBV27 to TRBJ2-7, with 8 bases identical to TRBD1. The CDR3 is 15 amino acids. Trimming cost V 3 bases and J 4 bases; bases outside gene matches: 8. Germline CDR1 MNHEY, CDR2 SMNVEV (reference sequence). CDR3 bases: TGTGCCAGCAGTTTCTCGGGACAGGTCCTGTACGAGCAGTACTTC. It encodes CASSFSGQVLYEQYF.

The chain carries TRBV3-1 (or the pseudogene TRBV3-2) and TRBJ2-2; D assignment may be TRBD1 or TRBD2 (5 bases each). Germline V lookup: CDR1 LGHDT, CDR2 YNNKEL (reference sequence). The V end lost 4 bases, the J end lost 3 bases, and 9 bases lay between the germline ends. The CDR3 spans 14 residues. The CDR3 region has the DNA TGTGCCAGCAGCCCCGGGACGGACACCGGGGAGCTGTTTTTT. Translating it yields CASSPGTDTGELFF.

V usage is TRBV9 and J usage is TRBJ1-1, with TRBD1 as a possible D gene (5 bases). The V and J ends lost 4 bases and 0 bases respectively, with 19 bases between them. The CDR3 is 17 amino acids. The germline CDR1 and CDR2 sequences are SGDLS and YYNGEE. The DNA of the CDR3 is TGTGCCAGCAGCCCCCGTGGGGGGGTTAATATGAACACTGAAGCTTTCTTT. Translating gives CASSPRGGVNMNTEAFF.

The rearrangement joins TRBV10-3 to TRBJ1-5; 8 bases match TRBD1. The CDR3 runs to 14 residues. CDR1 and CDR2 from the germline V gene are ENHRY and SYGVKD. J lost 6 bases, V lost 2 bases, and 3 bases had no gene match. CDR3 amino acids: CAISEDRGTQPQHF. The CDR3 bases are TGTGCCATCAGTGAGGACAGGGGCACTCAGCCCCAGCATTTT.

The chain couples TRBV29-1 to TRBJ2-7; no firm D call. CDR1 and CDR2 (germline): SQVTM, ANQGSEA. The CDR3 runs 12 residues. The ends were cut back, 5 bases at V and 2 bases at J, with 10 bases in the middle. The CDR3 spells CSVLEETYEQYF. The CDR3 DNA follows: TGCAGCGTTCTGGAAGAGACCTACGAGCAGTACTTC.